The following is a T cell receptor beta chain sequence with its context. Antigen specificity is unknown. The ends were cut back, 4 bases at V and 2 bases at J, with 12 bases in the middle. The CDR3 sequence is 15 residues long. Germline values: CDR1 SGHRS, CDR2 YFSETQ. These data are taken from a study of beta chain features in type 1 diabetes. Cell sorting via CD45RO/CCR7/CD25/CD127/CD95/CD27 was performed to obtain CD4+ naive, central memory, regulatory and stem cell-like memory cells. All sorted populations exceeded 95% purity. The investigators reverse transcribed all of the isolated RNA, so they sequenced expressed TCRB transcripts. Produced via immunoSEQ multiplex PCR; TCRdb's table is partial and in-frame only. This sample has 150,000 to 200,000 clones, with approximately 13% found just once. Study-wide findings and caveats: Among type 1 diabetes patients, VDJ junctions had fewer insertions and more deletions. Resolution of whether HLA type affects TCRB rearrangement was not achieved here.

Sequenced: central memory CD4+ T cells from blood. This chain joins TRBV5-1 and TRBJ2-2, with D possibly matching TRBD2 (6 bases). This TCR was recovered from a woman aged 18 to 35 in good health. CDR3 loop: CASSVSGANTGELFF. CDR3 DNA: TGCGCCAGCAGCGTTAGCGGAGCCAACACCGGGGAGCTGTTTTTT.